This T cell receptor (beta chain) originates from a study of T cell responses to AZD1222 COVID-19 vaccine. Study-level results: When two AZD1222 doses had been given, Spike-specific TCR breadth and depth rose.

The CDR3 sequence is 16 residues long. The germline V gene has CDR1 MNHNY and CDR2 SVGAGI (reference sequence). The V end lost 2 bases, the J end lost 0 bases, and 14 bases lay between the germline ends. Generated by immunoSEQ multiplex PCR, the TCRdb table keeps only in-frame clones and is missing some. The sample has approximately 120,000 clones, around 87% seen once. This clone has just a few counts. Its antigen is unknown. The chain couples TRBV6-6 to TRBJ2-7, with D hard to call. The sequence came from an adult who received the AZD1222 COVID-19 vaccine. Sequencing was performed on peripheral blood, taken 28 days after the second AZD1222 dose. The CDR3 spells CASSYGLGRSSYEQYF. The CDR3 DNA reads TGTGCCAGCAGTTACGGTCTCGGTCGTAGCTCCTACGAGCAGTACTTC.